This T cell receptor (beta chain) originates from a study of shared clonotypes between healthy human individuals. Produced via immunoSEQ multiplex PCR; TCRdb's table is partial and in-frame only. The data hold roughly 2,500,000 clones, with approximately 93% observed a single time. Per the germline V gene, CDR1 is SNHLY and CDR2 is FYNNEI. The CDR3 contains 16 residues. The V segment lost 3 bases and the J segment 6 bases; nucleotides outside the gene matches: 12. The V gene is TRBV2, the J gene TRBJ2-7, with 9 bases identical to TRBD1. Source material: naive CD4+ T cells from PBMCs. Documented subset: CD45RA+ positively selected. This TCR came from a man in his late teens or twenties in good health. Some clones in this sample may be carry-over from other donors' samples. CDR3 bases: TGTGCCAGCAGTGATGCGCGGGGGACAGGGTCTGGCGAGCAGTACTTC. Translated, it gives CASSDARGTGSGEQYF.